Listed below are T cell receptor beta chains from one sample, sequenced in a study of blood T cell repertoires in COVID-19. The table came from immunoSEQ multiplex PCR; TCRdb's copy has only in-frame clones and leaves some out. Here the sample spans over 85,000 clones, around 75% being singletons. The sequencing sample was made of peripheral blood. These receptor sequences come from a human donor in a cohort sampled during active COVID-19. Each CDR3 is given with its conserved first and last residue. The D gene is left open where the match is weak. Some rows mark clone size as missing; the rest say once, few, many or name a class of expanded clone.

V: TRBV7-9; D: -; J: TRBJ2-5; size: -; DNA: TGTGCCAGCAGCTTCGTGGGGGGAGGACTGGAGACCCAGTACTTC; CDR3: CASSFVGGGLETQYF
V: TRBV2; D: -; J: TRBJ2-5; size: -; DNA: TGTGCCAGCCAGTTAACCCAAGAGACCCAGTACTTC; CDR3: CASQLTQETQYF
V: TRBV29-1; D: -; J: TRBJ2-7; size: -; DNA: TGCAGCGCCGGATCGAGGGGGGGCAACGAGCAGTACTTC; CDR3: CSAGSRGGNEQYF
V: TRBV19; D: -; J: TRBJ2-1; size: -; DNA: TGTGCCAGTAGTATCCGCAGGGTCCTTTCTTCCTACAATGAGCAGTTCTTC; CDR3: CASSIRRVLSSYNEQFF
V: TRBV5-1; D: -; J: TRBJ1-1; size: -; DNA: TGCGCCAGCAGCTTGGTGTCGTCGGGGACTGAAGCTTTCTTT; CDR3: CASSLVSSGTEAFF
V: TRBV19; D: -; J: TRBJ2-7; size: -; DNA: TGTGCCAGTAGCAAGGGGAACTGGATGGGCACCTACGAGCAGTACTTC; CDR3: CASSKGNWMGTYEQYF
V: TRBV10-3; D: -; J: TRBJ2-7; size: once; DNA: TGTGCCATCAGTCCCGGTTCGGGGGATCGGGAGCAGTACTTC; CDR3: CAISPGSGDREQYF
V: TRBV3-1/TRBV3-2; D: TRBD2; J: TRBJ2-3; size: -; DNA: TGTGCCAGCAGCCAGGGTCTACTAGCGGGAGCGGGCACAGATACGCAGTATTTT; CDR3: CASSQGLLAGAGTDTQYF
V: TRBV10-2; D: TRBD1; J: TRBJ2-5; size: few; DNA: TGCGCCAGCAGTACGGGACAGATCCAAGAGACCCAGTACTTC; CDR3: CASSTGQIQETQYF
V: TRBV7-8; D: TRBD2; J: TRBJ2-1; size: -; DNA: TGTGCCAGCAGCTCGACTAGCGGGAGGGTATTAATCTTC; CDR3: CASSSTSGRVLIF
V: TRBV5-4; D: TRBD2; J: TRBJ2-7; size: -; DNA: TGTGCCAGCAGCCCGGGACTAGCATATAACGAGCAGTACTTC; CDR3: CASSPGLAYNEQYF
V: TRBV5-1; D: TRBD2; J: TRBJ2-7; size: -; DNA: TGCGCCAGCAGCTCGACAAGCGGGGCCAGCTCCTACGAGCAGTACTTC; CDR3: CASSSTSGASSYEQYF
V: TRBV4-1; D: -; J: TRBJ2-1; size: -; DNA: TGCGCCAGCAGCCAGCTCAGGGGGCGGGAGGGCCCCAATGAGCAGTTCTTC; CDR3: CASSQLRGREGPNEQFF
V: TRBV6-5; D: -; J: TRBJ2-4; size: -; DNA: TGTGCCAGCAGCCGTAGTTCCGCCAAAAACATTCAGTACTTC; CDR3: CASSRSSAKNIQYF
V: TRBV6-5; D: TRBD1; J: TRBJ1-4; size: once; DNA: TGTGCCAGCAGCCGGGACAGGGGGCGTGAAAAACTGTTTTTT; CDR3: CASSRDRGREKLFF
V: TRBV18; D: TRBD2; J: TRBJ2-7; size: -; DNA: TGTGCCAGCTCACCACGGGCGGGAGAGGGATACGAGCAGTACTTC; CDR3: CASSPRAGEGYEQYF
V: TRBV6-1; D: TRBD2; J: TRBJ2-2; size: -; DNA: TGTGCCAGCAGTGAACTAGCGGGAGCCTCCGGGGAGCTGTTTTTT; CDR3: CASSELAGASGELFF
V: TRBV28; D: TRBD1; J: TRBJ2-4; size: -; DNA: TGTGCCAGCAGTTCACAGGGGGACGTGGCCAAAAACATTCAGTACTTC; CDR3: CASSSQGDVAKNIQYF
V: TRBV28; D: TRBD1; J: TRBJ1-4; size: -; DNA: TGTGCCAGCAGGACGGGACAGGGGAGGGAAAAACTGTTTTTT; CDR3: CASRTGQGREKLFF
V: TRBV6-5; D: -; J: TRBJ2-1; size: -; DNA: TGTGCCAGCACCGGGGACTGGGGGTATGGCAATGAGCAGTTCTTC; CDR3: CASTGDWGYGNEQFF
V: TRBV19; D: TRBD1; J: TRBJ1-5; size: -; DNA: TGTGCCACGACTGAAGTGGGACAGATCCAGCATTTT; CDR3: CATTEVGQIQHF
V: TRBV7-2; D: -; J: TRBJ2-7; size: medium-sized; DNA: TGTGCCAGCAGCTTAGAACGGGGGGGGGACAGCCGCTCCTACGAGCAGTACTTC; CDR3: CASSLERGGDSRSYEQYF
V: TRBV29-1; D: -; J: TRBJ2-2; size: -; DNA: TGCAGCGTTTCAGGGGCCATGAACACCGGGGAGCTGTTTTTT; CDR3: CSVSGAMNTGELFF
V: TRBV7-2; D: -; J: TRBJ2-7; size: -; DNA: TGTGCCAGCAGCCCGCAGGGCGAGCAGTACTTC; CDR3: CASSPQGEQYF
V: TRBV6-2/TRBV6-3; D: TRBD1; J: TRBJ1-5; size: -; DNA: TGTGCCAGCAGTTATAGGACAGGGGCGAAAAATCAGCCCCAGCATTTT; CDR3: CASSYRTGAKNQPQHF